Listed here are 28 T cell receptor beta chains from one sample, sequenced in a study of cytomegalovirus exposure and HLA in healthy donors. Use of 60 Vbeta and 13 Jbeta primers characterized the PCR. Sequencing used immunoSEQ multiplex PCR; TCRdb keeps in-frame clones, though not all of them. The top ten hold roughly 2.3% of the sample, which has about 180,000 clones, about 77% seen once. Sequencing input: PBMCs. These receptor sequences come from a man in his sixties in good health and CMV-seronegative.

As regards this clone: This sample includes further DNA sequences coding for the same CDR3. The V gene is TRBV5-1, the J gene TRBJ1-1; TRBD1 matches 8 bases. From germline, CDR1 is SGHRS and CDR2 YFSETQ. J was trimmed by 9 bases and V by 0 bases; bases with no gene match: 4. The CDR3 totals 13 residues. As DNA, the CDR3 is TGCGCCAGCAGCTTGGGGCAGGGGGCAAAAGCTTTCTTT. The encoded protein is CASSLGQGAKAFF.

The V gene is TRBV9, the J gene TRBJ2-2; TRBD2 matches at 14 bases. The CDR3 is 17 amino acids. V trimming: 3 bases; J trimming: 6 bases; junction bases outside the gene matches: 7. CDR1 SGDLS and CDR2 YYNGEE come from the germline V gene. DNA for the CDR3: TGTGCCAGCAGCGAGGAGGGACTAGCGGGAGAACCCGGGGAGCTGTTTTTT. It translates to CASSEEGLAGEPGELFF.

The chain carries TRBV29-1 and TRBJ1-2; no reliable D call. The CDR3 is made up of 15 amino acids. CDR1 SQVTM and CDR2 ANQGSEA come from the germline V gene. Trimming removed 0 bases at V and 3 bases at J, with 14 bases between. DNA of the CDR3: TGCAGCGTTGAAGATCGGCTAGGGCGGGACTATGGCTACACCTTC. It translates to CSVEDRLGRDYGYTF. Filled out from reference TRBV29-1 and TRBJ1-2, the complete variable domain reads SAVISQKPSRDICQRGTSLTIQCQVDSQVTMMFWYRQQPGQSLTLIATANQGSEATYESGFVIDKFPISRPNLTFSTLTVSNMSPEDSSIYLCSVEDRLGRDYGYTFGSGTRLTVV.

The chain carries TRBV2 and TRBJ1-2; TRBD1 aligns across 10 bases. The germline CDR1 and CDR2 sequences are SNHLY and FYNNEI. V shed 6 bases, J shed 8 bases, and the junction held 9 bases outside the gene matches. CDR3 length equals 14 residues. CDR3 sequence (DNA): TGTGCCAGCAGGATTAGACAGGGGGCGGGAGGCTACACCTTC. Its translation: CASRIRQGAGGYTF.

This rearrangement joins TRBV7-2 to TRBJ1-2, with a tentative D call TRBD1 (6 bases). Germline V gene sequence: CDR1 SGHTA, CDR2 FQGNSA. The CDR3 is 15 amino acids. V dropped 1 base and J dropped 1 base, with 10 bases sitting between them. This CDR3 is CASSLVAQGNYGYTF. The CDR3 DNA sequence: TGTGCCAGCAGCTTAGTTGCACAGGGTAACTATGGCTACACCTTC. Supplemented by reference TRBV7-2 and TRBJ1-2, the full variable domain reads GAGVSQSPSNKVTEKGKDVELRCDPISGHTALYWYRQSLGQGLEFLIYFQGNSAPDKSGLPSDRFSAERTGGSVSTLTIQRTQQEDSAVYLCASSLVAQGNYGYTFGSGTRLTVV.

This clone was observed a handful of times. J is TRBJ1-1 and V is TRBV7-9, with D uncertain. This CDR3 spans 15 amino acids. The V end lost 2 bases, the J end lost 1 base, and 11 bases lay between the germline ends. Looked up from germline, CDR1 is SEHNR and CDR2 is FQNEAQ (reference sequence). The CDR3 is CASSLLWEENTEAFF. The CDR3, as DNA: TGTGCCAGCAGCTTACTTTGGGAGGAGAACACTGAAGCTTTCTTT. Full variable domain (outside the CDR3, taken from reference TRBV7-9 and TRBJ1-1): DTGVSQNPRHKITKRGQNVTFRCDPISEHNRLYWYRQTLGQGPEFLTYFQNEAQLEKSRLLSDRFSAERPKGSFSTLEIQRTEQGDSAMYLCASSLLWEENTEAFFGQGTRLTVV.

This chain uses TRBV29-1 with TRBJ1-5, with a weak D call TRBD1 (6 bases). Germline V lookup: CDR1 SQVTM, CDR2 ANQGSEA. V gave up 6 bases and J gave up 0 bases, with 9 bases separating them. The CDR3 length is 13 residues. The DNA for the CDR3 is TGCAGCGTCAAAGGGGGTAGCAATCAGCCCCAGCATTTT. It is translated as CSVKGGSNQPQHF.

As concerns this clone: At one boundary the junction diverges from the germline segment, which might be a read error. This rearrangement joins TRBV7-6 to TRBJ2-7; D possibly uses TRBD1 or TRBD2 (5 bases each). Germline V CDR1 and CDR2: SGHVS, FNYEAQ. The CDR3 is 15 residues long. The CDR3 DNA sequence: TGTGCCAGCAGCCTAGCCACGGACACCTCCTACGAGCAGTACTTC. Its protein is CASSLATDTSYEQYF.

The V gene is TRBV10-3, the J gene TRBJ2-5; D gene unclear. The CDR3 covers 13 residues. V lost 3 bases and J lost 2, with 7 bases in between. Germline loops: CDR1 ENHRY, CDR2 SYGVKD. The DNA for the CDR3 is TGTGCCATCAGTGACCGGGTTCAAGAGACCCAGTACTTC. Translation gives CAISDRVQETQYF.

Remarks on this clone: Relative to the germline gene, one junction end is altered; a read error may explain this. The V and J genes are TRBV20-1 and TRBJ1-1; D is undetermined. CDR1 is DFQATT, CDR2 SNEGSKA, per germline (reference sequence). CDR3 length equals 10 residues. CDR3 residues: CSARNSEAFF. The CDR3 DNA is TGCAGTGCTAGAAACAGTGAAGCTTTCTTT.

The chain uses TRBV2 and TRBJ1-5; D remains unclear. Trimming took 11 bases from V and 3 from J, leaving 14 bases between them. The CDR3 contains 13 residues. Germline loops: CDR1 SNHLY, CDR2 FYNNEI. The DNA of the CDR3 is TGTGCCGGATCCCAGGACTCCAATCAGCCCCAGCATTTT. It translates to CAGSQDSNQPQHF.

This chain connects TRBV4-1 to TRBJ2-1, with 10 bases lining up with TRBD2. The CDR3 is 15 amino acids. The J segment lost 4 bases and the V segment lost 6 bases, leaving 6 bases of the junction unmatched. CDR1 and CDR2 from the germline V gene are MGHRA and YSYEKL. CDR3 nucleotide sequence: TGCGCCAGCAGACCAACTAGCGGGGAGTACAATGAGCAGTTCTTC. Residues: CASRPTSGEYNEQFF.

J is TRBJ1-5 and V is TRBV19, with TRBD1 identical over 7 bases. The germline V gene encodes CDR1 LNHDA and CDR2 SQIVND (reference sequence). V was pared by 8 bases and J by 5 bases, with 6 bases of the junction left unmatched. This CDR3 is built from 13 residues. CDR3 in amino acids: CASAGQRDQPQHF. The CDR3 region has the DNA TGTGCCAGTGCGGGACAGCGTGATCAGCCCCAGCATTTT.

The V call is TRBV5-8, the J call TRBJ2-3; 11 bases align to TRBD2. V lost 4 bases, J lost 4 bases, and 8 bases stayed unmatched. This CDR3 is built from 16 residues. The V gene's germline CDR1 is SGHTS and CDR2 YDEGEE. CDR3 loop: CASSARLAGLADTQYF. In DNA, the CDR3 is TGTGCCAGCAGCGCCAGACTAGCGGGATTGGCAGATACGCAGTATTTT.

This clone was recorded a few times. The J gene is TRBJ1-5, the V gene TRBV15; TRBD1 might be the D (6 bases). Germline lookup yields CDR1 LNHNV and CDR2 YYDKDF (reference sequence). This CDR3 region has 15 residues. The V gene lost 1 base and the J gene lost 5 bases, with 12 bases spanning the gap. CDR3 in amino acids: CATSRARGIDQPQHF. CDR3 in DNA: TGTGCCACCAGCAGAGCGAGGGGGATCGATCAGCCCCAGCATTTT. Full variable domain (rest looked up from reference TRBV15 and TRBJ1-5): DAMVIQNPRYQVTQFGKPVTLSCSQTLNHNVMYWYQQKSSQAPKLLFHYYDKDFNNEADTPDNFQSRRPNTSFCFLDIRSPGLGDTAMYLCATSRARGIDQPQHFGDGTRLSIL.

The J gene is TRBJ1-1, the V gene TRBV14; perhaps TRBD1 as D (6 bases). V dropped 4 bases and J dropped 3 bases, with 15 bases sitting between them. The V gene's germline CDR1 is SGHDN and CDR2 FVKESK. This CDR3 region has 15 residues. CDR3 in amino acids: CASSLKRGTHTEAFF. The CDR3 region has the DNA TGTGCCAGCAGCCTGAAAAGGGGGACCCACACTGAAGCTTTCTTT.

CDR3 sequence reads: CASSPSGGREETQYF. In DNA form, the CDR3 reads TGTGCCAGCTCACCAAGCGGCGGGAGGGAAGAGACCCAGTACTTC. This chain connects TRBV18 to TRBJ2-5, with 9 bases identical to TRBD2. Trimming at V came to 2 bases and at J to 3 bases, leaving 4 bases not matched to a gene. CDR1 and CDR2 from the germline V gene are KGHSH and LQKENI. CDR3 size: 15 residues.

The chain has TRBV23-1 and TRBJ1-2, with 7 bases identical to TRBD1. TRBV23-1 is known as an ORF, though its function is uncertain. This CDR3 contains 13 residues. The V and J ends lost 4 bases and 5 bases, in that order; junction bases with no gene match: 4. For the CDR3, the DNA is TGCGCCAGCAGTCGACAGGGCAGTTATGGCTACACCTTC. It is translated as CASSRQGSYGYTF.

This rearrangement joins TRBV2 to TRBJ2-7, with 9 bases aligning to TRBD1. V lost 6 bases to trimming and J lost 2 bases; unmatched junction nucleotides: 8. The CDR3 consists of 15 residues. CDR1 is SNHLY, CDR2 FYNNEI, per germline. The CDR3 loop reads CASREQGALPYEQYF. The CDR3 nucleotides read TGTGCCAGCAGGGAACAGGGGGCGCTTCCCTACGAGCAGTACTTC.

The chain couples TRBV7-3 to TRBJ2-3, with 8 positions matching TRBD1. The junction had 10 bases not matched to a gene; V was cut back by 5 bases and J by 3 bases. The CDR3 has 16 residues. Germline V CDR1 and CDR2: SGHTA, FQGTGA. The CDR3: CASSEKTGVSTDTQYF. DNA for the CDR3: TGTGCCAGCAGCGAAAAGACAGGGGTGTCAACAGATACGCAGTATTTT.

This clone appeared a single time. The V and J genes are TRBV18 and TRBJ2-7; 8 bases are a match to TRBD2. The CDR3 contains 15 residues. Germline V gene sequence: CDR1 KGHSH, CDR2 LQKENI. With V trimmed by 6 bases and J by 11 bases, 18 bases remained unmatched. Here the CDR3 DNA reads TGTGCCAGCTCCCTGCTCGAGCGGGAGTTAAAGATGAAGTACTTC. Its translation: CASSLLERELKMKYF.

J is TRBJ2-5 and V is TRBV2, with D perhaps matching TRBD1 (5 bases). With the DNA end fitting TRBJ2-7 better, the J assignment may be wrong. This CDR3 is 14 amino acids long. CDR1 and CDR2 (germline): SNHLY, FYNNEI. CDR3 amino acids: CASSENRLSYEQYF. The DNA for the CDR3 is TGTGCCAGCAGTGAAAACAGGTTATCCTACGAGCAGTACTTC.

V gene TRBV6-5 combines with J gene TRBJ2-7; D remains unclear. CDR1 MNHEY and CDR2 SVGAGI come from the germline V gene. There are 13 residues in the CDR3. V was cut by 8 bases and J by 0 bases, with 11 bases left in between. In DNA, the CDR3 is TGTGCCAGCCGGTTGATGAGCTCCTACGAGCAGTACTTC. Protein sequence: CASRLMSSYEQYF.

The V gene is TRBV19, the J gene TRBJ1-1, with a possible D match to TRBD1 (6 bases). V shed 7 bases and J shed 4 bases, with 13 bases lying between them. Germline V lookup: CDR1 LNHDA, CDR2 SQIVND (reference sequence). This CDR3 region has 13 residues. The CDR3 nucleotides are TGTGCCAGTATGGTCAGGGGCGGCACTGAAGCTTTCTTT. It codes for CASMVRGGTEAFF.

The gene calls are TRBV27 and TRBJ2-3; 10 nucleotides align to TRBD2. Germline lookup yields CDR1 MNHEY and CDR2 SMNVEV (reference sequence). V shed 5 bases and J 0 bases; nucleotides not matched to a gene: 5. The CDR3 is made up of 16 amino acids. The CDR3 DNA sequence: TGTGCCAGCAGTCGACTAGCGGGCCAAAGCACAGATACGCAGTATTTT. It is translated as CASSRLAGQSTDTQYF.

J is TRBJ2-7 and V is TRBV7-2; D gene unclear. CDR3 length: 11 amino acids. Per the germline V gene, CDR1 is SGHTA and CDR2 is FQGNSA. Trimming stripped 3 bases from V and 5 bases from J, with 5 bases between. The CDR3 nucleotides read TGTGCCAGCAGCTTCGCGAACGAGCAGTACTTC. Its protein is CASSFANEQYF.

The V and J genes are TRBV4-1 and TRBJ2-3; D not certain. The germline V and J ends were trimmed by 3 bases and 0 bases, with 4 bases remaining between them. The CDR3 covers 13 residues. CDR1 is MGHRA and CDR2 is YSYEKL in the germline V gene. The CDR3: CASSHPSTDTQYF. The CDR3 region has the DNA TGCGCCAGCAGCCACCCAAGCACAGATACGCAGTATTTT.

The chain has TRBV27 and TRBJ2-7, with a possible D match to TRBD2 (6 bases). The CDR3 runs 13 residues. CDR1 is MNHEY, CDR2 SMNVEV, per germline (reference sequence). The V end was cut by 5 bases, the J end by 4 bases, with 12 bases between. The CDR3 coding sequence is TGTGCCAGCAGTAGGGGACTCTTATACGAGCAGTACTTC. Protein product: CASSRGLLYEQYF.